This T cell receptor beta chain was obtained from a study of regulatory T cells in long-lasting Graves disease. Study overall: Persistence in Graves' disease denoted antithyroid drug use beyond 5 years alongside positive TSH receptor antibodies.

This clonotype was recorded many times. The antigen remains unidentified. Construction of TCR beta libraries relied on iRepertoire HTBI primers and on Arm-PCR targeting CDR3 regions. MiXCR was run by TCRdb on the multiplex PCR reads, yielding one entry per CDR3 protein. Of 700,000 or so distinct CDR3 sequences listed, 25% to 30% are singletons. The length of the CDR3 is 16 residues. With 5 bases clipped from V and 5 bases from J, the junction kept 10 bases outside the gene matches. The germline gives CDR1 MDHEN, CDR2 SYDVKM. Whole-study findings and limits: There were preferences for TRBV28, TRBJ1-2 and TRBJ2-5 in persistent disease. More public clonotypes were shared by persistent patients (2,741) than by new patients (under 1,000). Rather than thyroid tissue, only peripheral blood underwent study.

Time point in this sample: persistent/refractory GD, antithyroid drugs over 5 years with positive TRAb. The TCR library used RNA extracted from PBMCs. The input for sequencing was peripheral blood mononuclear cells (PBMCs), taken when the disease was refractory, from a patient treated with antithyroid drugs. The receptor comes from a female donor with Graves disease. The chain recombines TRBV28 with TRBJ1-2; 11 bases are a match to TRBD1. CDR3 in DNA: TGTGCCAGCAGTCCAACGGACAGGGGGCTCCGGTATGGCTACACCTTC. This translates into CASSPTDRGLRYGYTF.